The next 14 T cell receptor beta chains were all read from a single sample in a study of cytomegalovirus exposure and HLA in healthy donors. 60 Vbeta and 13 Jbeta primers were used in PCR. Assay: immunoSEQ multiplex PCR; the TCRdb copy retains only in-frame clones and omits some. The repertoire consists of roughly 190,000 clones, with roughly 70% occurring once and the leading ten covering 1.8%. The sample was PBMCs. These receptors all come from a woman younger than 45 in good health and CMV-seronegative.

This chain joins TRBV4-3 and TRBJ2-7; TRBD2 aligns across 12 bases. Germline V gene data show CDR1 as LGHNA and CDR2 as YSLEER. The junction had 10 bases not matched to a gene; V was cut back by 4 bases and J by 6 bases. The CDR3 sequence is 16 residues long. The CDR3 reads CASSPTSSGRGGEQYF. The CDR3 DNA is TGCGCCAGCAGCCCAACCTCTAGCGGGAGGGGGGGCGAGCAGTACTTC.

The V gene is TRBV13, the J gene TRBJ1-6, with 10 positions matching TRBD1. Germline assignment: CDR1 PRHDT and CDR2 FYEKMQ (reference sequence). The length of the CDR3 is 14 residues. The J segment lost 7 bases and the V segment lost 3 bases, leaving 0 bases of the junction unmatched. The CDR3 region is CASSLDRGNSPLHF. CDR3 sequence (DNA): TGTGCCAGCAGCTTGGACAGGGGGAATTCACCCCTCCACTTT.

This clone was recorded once. V gene TRBV27 combines with J gene TRBJ2-7, with TRBD2 as a possible D gene (5 bases). This CDR3 has 13 residues. Trimming removed 3 bases at V and 2 bases at J, with 8 bases between. CDR1 MNHEY and CDR2 SMNVEV come from the germline V gene (reference sequence). Written as DNA, the CDR3 is TGTGCCAGCAGTTTTCGGGATGCCTACGAGCAGTACTTC. Translating gives CASSFRDAYEQYF.

This clone was detected only once. This sequence joins TRBV27 and TRBJ1-5; D gene uncertain. V was pared by 0 bases and J by 0 bases, with 9 bases between. Germline V lookup: CDR1 MNHEY, CDR2 SMNVEV (reference sequence). The CDR3 runs 16 residues. This chain's CDR3 is CASSLSKTHSNQPQHF. The DNA for the CDR3 is TGTGCCAGCAGTTTATCGAAAACACATAGCAATCAGCCCCAGCATTTT.

This clone was found a few times. The CDR3: CASVGGRGRNQPQHF. The CDR3 DNA is TGTGCCAGCGTTGGGGGCAGGGGACGGAATCAGCCCCAGCATTTT. This chain uses TRBV6-5 with TRBJ1-5; possibly TRBD1 for D (6 bases). The CDR3 contains 15 residues. Per the germline V gene, CDR1 is MNHEY and CDR2 is SVGAGI. V lost 8 bases and J lost 4, with 18 bases in between.

This rearrangement joins TRBV6-1 to TRBJ2-7, with 11 bases fitting TRBD1. The CDR3 loop spans 13 amino acids. V dropped 7 bases and J dropped 5; count of bases not matched to a gene: 4. CDR1 is MNHNS, CDR2 SASEGT, per germline. CDR3 sequence reads: CASTRTGGNEQYF. CDR3 coding DNA: TGTGCCAGCACTAGGACAGGGGGCAACGAGCAGTACTTC.

The chain joins TRBV19 to TRBJ1-5; no clear D. Trimming pared 4 bases from V and 4 bases from J, leaving 14 bases between. The CDR3 has 15 amino acids. Germline lookup yields CDR1 LNHDA and CDR2 SQIVND (reference sequence). CDR3 bases: TGTGCCAGTAGTAAATTCGTACAGCAAAATCAGCCCCAGCATTTT. Protein sequence: CASSKFVQQNQPQHF.

V usage is TRBV4-3 and J usage is TRBJ2-7, with D hard to call. Germline lookup yields CDR1 LGHNA and CDR2 YSLEER. With 0 bases removed from V and 3 bases from J, the gap between germline ends came to 6 bases. This CDR3 is built from 13 residues. CDR3 DNA sequence: TGCGCCAGCAGCCAAGACGTCAGCTACGAGCAGTACTTC. Amino acids: CASSQDVSYEQYF.

This rearrangement joins TRBV15 to TRBJ2-4, with D possibly being TRBD2 (6 bases). V lost 0 bases to trimming and J lost 5 bases, with 14 bases between them. Germline V gives CDR1 LNHNV, CDR2 YYDKDF (reference sequence). This CDR3 contains 16 residues. CDR3 region: CATSREASEWENIQYF. DNA of the CDR3: TGTGCCACCAGCAGAGAGGCTAGCGAGTGGGAAAACATTCAGTACTTC. The variable domain in full, completed from reference TRBV15 and TRBJ2-4, reads DAMVIQNPRYQVTQFGKPVTLSCSQTLNHNVMYWYQQKSSQAPKLLFHYYDKDFNNEADTPDNFQSRRPNTSFCFLDIRSPGLGDTAMYLCATSREASEWENIQYFGAGTRLSVL.

The J gene is TRBJ1-6, the V gene TRBV6-5; 8 bases are a match to TRBD1. The CDR3 consists of 14 residues. Per germline, CDR1 MNHEY and CDR2 SVGAGI. The V segment lost 5 bases and the J segment 10 bases; nucleotides outside the gene matches: 7. CDR3 sequence: CASSRTGWQSPLHF. Here the CDR3 DNA reads TGTGCCAGCAGTCGGACAGGGTGGCAATCACCCCTCCACTTT.

This clone was observed a handful of times. V gene TRBV7-9 combines with J gene TRBJ2-5; D ambiguous. V gave up 3 bases and J gave up 3 bases, with 8 bases separating them. CDR3 length: 13 residues. Germline V gene lookup returns CDR1 SEHNR and CDR2 FQNEAQ (reference sequence). The DNA for the CDR3 is TGTGCCAGCAGCTTGCTAGTAGAAGAGACCCAGTACTTC. Translated, it gives CASSLLVEETQYF.

This clone was counted a few times. V and J are TRBV19 and TRBJ1-5, with D possibly being TRBD1 (5 bases). Germline-derived CDR1 and CDR2 are LNHDA and SQIVND (reference sequence). The V gene lost 1 base and the J gene lost 0 bases, with 10 bases spanning the gap. This CDR3 is built from 16 residues. CDR3 sequence: CASSIGAGYSNQPQHF. The CDR3 coding sequence is TGTGCCAGTAGTATAGGGGCAGGGTATAGCAATCAGCCCCAGCATTTT.

This clone was detected only a few times. This sequence joins TRBV11-3 and TRBJ2-2, with a weak D call TRBD1 (5 bases). This CDR3 is 14 amino acids long. Trimming removed 1 base from V and 5 bases from J, with 8 bases in between. Germline CDR1 reads SGHNT; CDR2 reads YENEEA. The CDR3 is CASSLGYRTGELFF. The CDR3 DNA reads TGTGCCAGCAGCTTAGGCTACAGGACCGGGGAGCTGTTTTTT.

The J gene is TRBJ2-1, the V gene TRBV13, with 7 bases lining up with TRBD2. Germline loops: CDR1 PRHDT, CDR2 FYEKMQ (reference sequence). This CDR3 is built from 18 residues. V trimming: 6 bases; J trimming: 1 base; junction bases outside the gene matches: 15. CDR3: CASRGLRLAKLSYNEQFF. DNA of the CDR3: TGTGCCAGCAGGGGTCTAAGACTAGCCAAACTTTCCTACAATGAGCAGTTCTTC.